This TCR beta chain was sequenced for a study of PD-L1 blockade in urothelial cancer. For the study at large: Blood analyses occurred 3 weeks (second dose) and 6 weeks post treatment start.

Specified time point: peripheral blood 6 weeks after treatment start. As to this clone: The antigen is unknown.

The CDR3 spans 16 residues. The V and J ends lost 5 bases and 6 bases, in that order; junction bases with no gene match: 11. Germline assignment: CDR1 WSHSY and CDR2 SAAADI. TCRdb keeps only in-frame clones here, not all; method: immunoSEQ multiplex PCR. Among about 120,000 clones listed, about 89% were seen once. Broader study findings: Lower pretreatment blood TCR clonality, under the median, predicted better survival, researchers reported.

The rearrangement links TRBV10-2 to TRBJ1-4; 8 nucleotides match TRBD1. Source: PBMCs, taken around atezolizumab (anti-PD-L1) treatment. The source of this sequence is a man in his 60s with urothelial cancer. This CDR3 reads CASSYHTGGEDEKLFF. For the CDR3, the DNA is TGCGCCAGCAGTTACCACACAGGGGGGGAAGATGAAAAACTGTTTTTT.